The 2 T cell receptor beta chains in this list originate from one sample, sequenced in a study of patients and donors after allogeneic stem cell transplantation (dated by TCRdb to 2018 to 2021). Receptors were amplified or captured by RT-PCR. Sequenced using a NextSeq 550. TCRdb redid the processing of the public reads, applying fastp at Q25 and MiXCR, and retained in-frame beta chains. Entries that share a CDR3 protein sequence are merged under the most common genes and DNA. The sample table holds 410,000 or so distinct CDR3 sequences, of which 16% were seen once. The ten largest clones represent just over 7% of the sample. The sequencing sample was made of blood, either unsorted or a sorted T cell fraction (not recorded which). The receptors here all came from a human donor who was either an allogeneic HSCT recipient or a stem cell or donor lymphocyte infusion donor (not recorded which). It is not recorded whose cells these are; they may come from a transplant donor.

The V gene is TRBV6-1, the J gene TRBJ2-1; D is tentatively TRBD1 or TRBD2 (6 bases each). Deletions cut 5 bases from V and 7 bases from J, with 15 bases between. Germline assignment: CDR1 MNHNS and CDR2 SASEGT. The CDR3 extends over 14 amino acids. CDR3 residues: CASSQNRAGNEQFF. CDR3 DNA: TGTGCCAGCAGTCAAAACAGGGCGGGGAATGAGCAGTTCTTC.

The chain is built from TRBV5-1 and TRBJ1-3; D remains ambiguous. CDR1 and CDR2 from the germline V gene are SGHRS and YFSETQ. V shed 1 base and J shed 0 bases, with 11 bases lying between them. This CDR3 is built from 16 residues. The CDR3: CASSLSRPTSGNTIYF. The CDR3 DNA reads as TGCGCCAGCAGCTTGTCGCGTCCGACCTCTGGAAACACCATATATTTT.